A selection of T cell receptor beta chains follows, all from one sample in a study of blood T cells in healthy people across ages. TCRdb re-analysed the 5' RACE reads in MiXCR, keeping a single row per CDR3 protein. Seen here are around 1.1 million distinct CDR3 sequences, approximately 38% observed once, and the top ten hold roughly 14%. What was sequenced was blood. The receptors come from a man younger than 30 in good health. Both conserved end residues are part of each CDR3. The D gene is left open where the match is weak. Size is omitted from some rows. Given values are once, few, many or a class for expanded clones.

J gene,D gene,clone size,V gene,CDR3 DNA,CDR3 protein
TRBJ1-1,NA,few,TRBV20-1,TGCAGTGCTAGATCAGGTGGCGGGAACACTGAAGCTTTCTTT,CSARSGGGNTEAFF
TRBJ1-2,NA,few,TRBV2,TGTGCCAGCAGCCCGACGGACATCTATGGCTACACCTTC,CASSPTDIYGYTF
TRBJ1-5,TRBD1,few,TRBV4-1,TGCGCCAGCAGCCCCTACAGGGGGGATCAGCCCCAGCATTTT,CASSPYRGDQPQHF
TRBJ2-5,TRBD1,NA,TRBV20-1,TGCAGTGCTAGCCCCATGACAGGGGGGACCCAGTACTTC,CSASPMTGGTQYF
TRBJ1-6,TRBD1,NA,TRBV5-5,TGTGCCAGCAGCCGGGACATGGACAGGGGCGGATCACCCCTCCACTTT,CASSRDMDRGGSPLHF
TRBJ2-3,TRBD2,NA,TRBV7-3,TGTACCAGCAGCTTAAGTTTCCGGGGGGGAGACACAGATACGCAGTATTTT,CTSSLSFRGGDTDTQYF
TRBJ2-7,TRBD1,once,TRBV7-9,TGTGCCAGCAGCCCGACAGGGCTCCACGAGCAGTACTTC,CASSPTGLHEQYF
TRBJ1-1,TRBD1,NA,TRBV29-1,TGCAGCGTTACGGGACAGGGGTTGAACACTGAAGCTTTCTTT,CSVTGQGLNTEAFF
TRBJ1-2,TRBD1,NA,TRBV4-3,TGCGCCAGCAGCCAAGATCCCGGGACAGGGGAGAACTATGGCCACACCTTC,CASSQDPGTGENYGHTF
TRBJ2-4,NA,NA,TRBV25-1,TGTGCCAGCAGGGACCAGATCAGGGATGAGCAGTACTTC,CASRDQIRDEQYF
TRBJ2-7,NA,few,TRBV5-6,TGTGCCAGCAGCCAACTTTCTACCGGACGCTACGAGCAGTACTTC,CASSQLSTGRYEQYF
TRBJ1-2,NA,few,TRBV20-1,TGCAGTGCTACCCCGCTGGGGGGGGACTATGGCTACACCTTC,CSATPLGGDYGYTF
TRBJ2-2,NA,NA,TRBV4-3,TGCGCCAGCAGCCAAGATGCGGGTACTAACACCGGGGAGCTGTTTTTT,CASSQDAGTNTGELFF
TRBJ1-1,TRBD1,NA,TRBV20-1,TGCAGTGCCAGGGGGAACCGGGACAGGAGCTACATGAACACTGAAGCTTTCTTT,CSARGNRDRSYMNTEAFF
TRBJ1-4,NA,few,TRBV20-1,TGCAGTGCCCCGCCGACAGCAACTAATGAAAAACTGTTTTTT,CSAPPTATNEKLFF
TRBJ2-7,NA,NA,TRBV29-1,TGCAGCGTTGAAGACCCTGACAGACCCTACGAGCAGTACTTC,CSVEDPDRPYEQYF
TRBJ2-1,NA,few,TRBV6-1,TGTGCCAGCAGTAGGGGTGGCAGGGCCAGCTCCTACAATGAGCAGTTCTTC,CASSRGGRASSYNEQFF
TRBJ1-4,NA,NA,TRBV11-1,TGTGCCAGCAGCTTCCGAGGGGCCGGGGACGAAAAACTGTTTTTT,CASSFRGAGDEKLFF
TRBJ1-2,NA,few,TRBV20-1,TGCAGTGCTAGAGCATCCTCAGGGTCGGGCTACACCTTC,CSARASSGSGYTF
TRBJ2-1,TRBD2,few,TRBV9,TGTGCCAGCAGCGTAGATGGACTAGCGGGGGGGCGCTCCTACAATGAGCAGTTCTTC,CASSVDGLAGGRSYNEQFF
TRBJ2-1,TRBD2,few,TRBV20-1,TGCAGTGCTAGAGATGGGCTAGCGGTTAACAATGAGCAGTTCTTC,CSARDGLAVNNEQFF
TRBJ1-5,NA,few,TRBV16,TGTGCCAGCAGCCGAGCGACCATTTCTCAGCCCCAGCATTTT,CASSRATISQPQHF
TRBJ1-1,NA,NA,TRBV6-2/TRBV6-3,TGTGCCAGCAGACCCCCCGGACAGTTGGGTGAAGCTTTCTTT,CASRPPGQLGEAFF
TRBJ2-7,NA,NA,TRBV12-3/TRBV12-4,TGTGCCAGCAGAACAGGACTGGGCAGTTCCTACAATGAGCAGTACTTC,CASRTGLGSSYNEQYF
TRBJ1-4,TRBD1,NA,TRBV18,TGTGCCAGCTCTCCACGAGACAGGGTTAATGAAAAACTGTTTTTT,CASSPRDRVNEKLFF
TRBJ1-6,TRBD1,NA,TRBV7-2,TGTGCCAGCAGCAGGACAGGAAATTCACCCCTCCACTTT,CASSRTGNSPLHF
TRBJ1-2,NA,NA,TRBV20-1,TGCAGTGCTATGAGGCGGGCAGGTACCTTACGGATCACCTTC,CSAMRRAGTLRITF
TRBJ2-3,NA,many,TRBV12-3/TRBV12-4,TGTGCCAGCACCCGTCATACTAGCACAGATACGCAGTATTTT,CASTRHTSTDTQYF
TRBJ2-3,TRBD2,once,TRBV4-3,TGCGCCAGCAGCCAACTCCTAGCGGGGGGGAAGGGCACAGATACGCAGTATTTT,CASSQLLAGGKGTDTQYF
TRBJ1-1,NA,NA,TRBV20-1,TGCAGTGCTAGGGATCACGAACTAATGAACACTGAAGCTTTCTTT,CSARDHELMNTEAFF